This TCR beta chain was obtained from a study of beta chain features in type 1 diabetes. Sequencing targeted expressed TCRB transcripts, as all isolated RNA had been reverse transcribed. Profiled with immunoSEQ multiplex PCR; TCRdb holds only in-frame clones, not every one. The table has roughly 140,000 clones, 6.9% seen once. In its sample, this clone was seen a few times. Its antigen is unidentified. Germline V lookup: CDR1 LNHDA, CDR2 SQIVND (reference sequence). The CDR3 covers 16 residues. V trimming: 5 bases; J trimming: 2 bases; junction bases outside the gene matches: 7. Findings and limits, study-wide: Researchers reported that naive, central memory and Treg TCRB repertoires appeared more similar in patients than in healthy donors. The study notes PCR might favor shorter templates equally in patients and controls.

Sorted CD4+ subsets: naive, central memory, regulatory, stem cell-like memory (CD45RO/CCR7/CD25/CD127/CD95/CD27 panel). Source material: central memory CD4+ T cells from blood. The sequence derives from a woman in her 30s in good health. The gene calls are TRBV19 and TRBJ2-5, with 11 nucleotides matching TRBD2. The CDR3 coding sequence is TGTGCCAGTAGTCCGACTAGCGGGACCCTACAAGAGACCCAGTACTTC. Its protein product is CASSPTSGTLQETQYF.